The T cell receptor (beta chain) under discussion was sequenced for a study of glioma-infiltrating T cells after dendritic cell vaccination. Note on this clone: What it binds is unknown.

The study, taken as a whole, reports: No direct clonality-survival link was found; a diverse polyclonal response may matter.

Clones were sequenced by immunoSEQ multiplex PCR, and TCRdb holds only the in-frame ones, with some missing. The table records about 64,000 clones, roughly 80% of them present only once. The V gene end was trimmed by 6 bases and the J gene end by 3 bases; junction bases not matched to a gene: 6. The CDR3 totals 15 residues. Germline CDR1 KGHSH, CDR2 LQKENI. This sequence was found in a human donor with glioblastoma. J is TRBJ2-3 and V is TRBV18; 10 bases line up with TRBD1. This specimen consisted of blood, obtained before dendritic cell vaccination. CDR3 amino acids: CASSHRDRGTDTQYF. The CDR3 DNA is TGTGCCAGCTCTCACCGGGACAGGGGTACAGATACGCAGTATTTT.